This T cell receptor beta chain was captured in a study of blood T cell repertoires in COVID-19. Study-wide context: COVID-19 samples collected from the United States, Italy and Spain covered acute and convalescent phases.

Original processing notes: Scientists estimated how many nucleated cells there were by amplifying reference gene primers. TCRdb's table, derived via immunoSEQ multiplex PCR, lists solely in-frame clones and lacks some. V and J calls and clone size are as listed in that table; D and trimming were resolved from the DNA. This sample yields over 100,000 clones, of which about nine tenths are seen a single time; roughly 4.7% belongs to the top ten. The receptor was isolated from a middle-aged man with acute or convalescent COVID-19. Material for sequencing was peripheral blood.

The CDR3 is CASSQVMTRFEKLFF. CDR3 sequence (DNA): TGTGCCAGCAGCCAAGTTATGACACGATTTGAAAAACTGTTTTTT. The chain combines TRBV3-1 (or the pseudogene TRBV3-2) with TRBJ1-4; no firm D call. This CDR3 region has 15 residues. With 1 base removed from V and 7 bases from J, the gap between germline ends came to 13 bases. Germline V lookup: CDR1 LGHDT, CDR2 YNNKEL (reference sequence).